These T cell receptor beta chains were read from a single sample in a study of CD8 T cells in ankylosing spondylitis. TCRdb redid the calling of the 5' RACE reads with MiXCR, one entry per CDR3 protein. Of more than 150,000 distinct CDR3 sequences listed, 15% to 20% are singletons. The sample taken for sequencing was blood, either unsorted or a sorted T cell fraction (not recorded which). The receptors originated from a male donor between 5 and 35 years old with ankylosing spondylitis or in good health (not recorded which). Both conserved end residues are part of each CDR3. Fields, in order: D gene, V gene, J gene, clone size, CDR3 DNA, CDR3 protein. D genes are given only for firm matches. Clone sizes are given selectively: once, few, many, or a class where the clone is expanded.

d_call: NA; v_call: TRBV7-2; j_call: TRBJ1-6; clone_size: many; cdr3_nt: TGTGCCAGCAGCTCAAACAGAGGACCCCGGGCGGCTAATTCACCCCTCCACTTT; cdr3_aa: CASSSNRGPRAANSPLHF
d_call: TRBD2; v_call: TRBV10-3; j_call: TRBJ2-3; clone_size: NA; cdr3_nt: TGTGCCATCAGGACCGGGACTAGCGGGCGACCAGATACGCAGTATTTT; cdr3_aa: CAIRTGTSGRPDTQYF
d_call: NA; v_call: TRBV12-3/TRBV12-4; j_call: TRBJ2-2; clone_size: many; cdr3_nt: TGTGCCAGCAGCCCTGAGTGGATCGGGGAGCTGTTTTTT; cdr3_aa: CASSPEWIGELFF
d_call: NA; v_call: TRBV9; j_call: TRBJ1-3; clone_size: NA; cdr3_nt: TGTGCCAGCAGCGCGACAGTTGGAAACACCATATATTTT; cdr3_aa: CASSATVGNTIYF
d_call: NA; v_call: TRBV20-1; j_call: TRBJ2-1; clone_size: NA; cdr3_nt: TGCAGTGGGCTCCATACCGGTGAGCAGTTCTTC; cdr3_aa: CSGLHTGEQFF
d_call: NA; v_call: TRBV29-1; j_call: TRBJ1-5; clone_size: many; cdr3_nt: TGCAGCGTTGGAGGGGGAATAAATCAGCCCCAGCATTTT; cdr3_aa: CSVGGGINQPQHF
d_call: NA; v_call: TRBV20-1; j_call: TRBJ2-3; clone_size: many; cdr3_nt: TGCAGTGCTGACTACACAGATACGCAGTATTTT; cdr3_aa: CSADYTDTQYF
d_call: TRBD1; v_call: TRBV19; j_call: TRBJ1-2; clone_size: NA; cdr3_nt: TGTGCCAGTATGTCCCTCACAGGGGAGAACTATGGCTACACCTTC; cdr3_aa: CASMSLTGENYGYTF
d_call: NA; v_call: TRBV19; j_call: TRBJ2-1; clone_size: many; cdr3_nt: TGTGCCAGACCCCTCGTTACCAATGAGCAGTTCTTC; cdr3_aa: CARPLVTNEQFF
d_call: TRBD2; v_call: TRBV2; j_call: TRBJ2-5; clone_size: many; cdr3_nt: TGTGCCAGCAGTGAAGCAGGCGGGAGGGAGACCCAGTACTTC; cdr3_aa: CASSEAGGRETQYF
d_call: NA; v_call: TRBV25-1; j_call: TRBJ1-3; clone_size: NA; cdr3_nt: TGTGCCCGGACCGGGACGAAAGGAAACACCATATATTTT; cdr3_aa: CARTGTKGNTIYF
d_call: TRBD2; v_call: TRBV20-1; j_call: TRBJ2-2; clone_size: many; cdr3_nt: TGCAGTGCTAGAGTTGTAGCGGGAGGGCCCACCGGGGAGCTGTTTTTT; cdr3_aa: CSARVVAGGPTGELFF
d_call: TRBD2; v_call: TRBV20-1; j_call: TRBJ2-1; clone_size: NA; cdr3_nt: TGCAGTGCTAGAGGGACTAGCAGCACCTACAATGAGCAGTTCTTC; cdr3_aa: CSARGTSSTYNEQFF
d_call: TRBD2; v_call: TRBV6-5; j_call: TRBJ2-7; clone_size: many; cdr3_nt: TGTGCCAGCAGTTACTTTGGGACTAGCGGAACCTACGAGCAGTACTTC; cdr3_aa: CASSYFGTSGTYEQYF
d_call: TRBD1; v_call: TRBV29-1; j_call: TRBJ2-7; clone_size: NA; cdr3_nt: TGCAGCGTTGGGAACGGGACAGGGTATTACGAGCAGTACTTC; cdr3_aa: CSVGNGTGYYEQYF
d_call: NA; v_call: TRBV27; j_call: TRBJ2-1; clone_size: many; cdr3_nt: TGTGCCAGCAGTTCCAATGAGCAGTTCTTC; cdr3_aa: CASSSNEQFF
d_call: TRBD1; v_call: TRBV29-1; j_call: TRBJ2-1; clone_size: NA; cdr3_nt: TGCAGCGTTGAAGAGGGACAGTACAATGAGCAGTTCTTC; cdr3_aa: CSVEEGQYNEQFF
d_call: NA; v_call: TRBV20-1; j_call: TRBJ1-5; clone_size: many; cdr3_nt: TGCAGTGCTAGCTTGGGGGGAGGTCAGCCCCAGCATTTT; cdr3_aa: CSASLGGGQPQHF
d_call: NA; v_call: TRBV10-3; j_call: TRBJ1-1; clone_size: many; cdr3_nt: TGTGCCATCAGTGAGTCGGGGGGGTTCGGCACTGAAGCTTTCTTT; cdr3_aa: CAISESGGFGTEAFF
d_call: TRBD2; v_call: TRBV29-1; j_call: TRBJ2-1; clone_size: NA; cdr3_nt: TGCAGCGTTGCTCAGGGACTAGCATCCAATGAGCAGTTCTTC; cdr3_aa: CSVAQGLASNEQFF
d_call: TRBD2; v_call: TRBV27; j_call: TRBJ2-1; clone_size: many; cdr3_nt: TGTGCCAGCACGTACCTCCCGACTAGCGAGCATGAGCAGTTCTTC; cdr3_aa: CASTYLPTSEHEQFF
d_call: TRBD2; v_call: TRBV7-9; j_call: TRBJ2-7; clone_size: many; cdr3_nt: TGTGCCAGCAGCCCGAGCGGGAGTCTTTACGAGCAGTACTTC; cdr3_aa: CASSPSGSLYEQYF
d_call: NA; v_call: TRBV11-2; j_call: TRBJ1-4; clone_size: many; cdr3_nt: TGTGCCAGCAGTCTTGGACGCGGCGAAAAACTGTTTTTT; cdr3_aa: CASSLGRGEKLFF
d_call: NA; v_call: TRBV7-9; j_call: TRBJ2-2; clone_size: many; cdr3_nt: TGTGCCAGCAGCTTGACAAGCAACACCGGGGAGCTGTTTTTT; cdr3_aa: CASSLTSNTGELFF
d_call: TRBD1; v_call: TRBV20-1; j_call: TRBJ1-2; clone_size: many; cdr3_nt: TGCAGTGCCAGGGGACAGGGGGCGAACTATGGCTACACCTTC; cdr3_aa: CSARGQGANYGYTF
d_call: NA; v_call: TRBV13; j_call: TRBJ2-2; clone_size: many; cdr3_nt: TGTGCCAGCAGCTTAGTCAGACTGAACACCGGGGAGCTGTTTTTT; cdr3_aa: CASSLVRLNTGELFF
d_call: TRBD2; v_call: TRBV29-1; j_call: TRBJ2-3; clone_size: many; cdr3_nt: TGCAGCGTAGGGGCCAGACTAGCGGCCGACCCAGATACGCAGTATTTT; cdr3_aa: CSVGARLAADPDTQYF
d_call: TRBD1; v_call: TRBV12-3/TRBV12-4; j_call: TRBJ1-2; clone_size: NA; cdr3_nt: TGTGCCAGCAGTCCGCGGGACAGGGACTATGGCTACACCTTC; cdr3_aa: CASSPRDRDYGYTF
d_call: NA; v_call: TRBV20-1; j_call: TRBJ2-3; clone_size: many; cdr3_nt: TGCAGTGCTAGATGGTTGGGCGGGACCCTTACCACTAGCACAGATACGCAGTATTTT; cdr3_aa: CSARWLGGTLTTSTDTQYF
d_call: TRBD1; v_call: TRBV5-1; j_call: TRBJ2-7; clone_size: many; cdr3_nt: TGCGCCAGCAGCCCACCAGACAGGGGGCGAGTCCTGGCCCCCGCCTACGAGCAGTACTTC; cdr3_aa: CASSPPDRGRVLAPAYEQYF
d_call: NA; v_call: TRBV25-1; j_call: TRBJ2-5; clone_size: many; cdr3_nt: TGTGCCAGCAGTGGAACCCAAGAGACCCAGTACTTC; cdr3_aa: CASSGTQETQYF
d_call: NA; v_call: TRBV6-5; j_call: TRBJ2-1; clone_size: many; cdr3_nt: TGTGCCAGCAGTTTCGGGGTCGGCAATGAGCAGTTCTTC; cdr3_aa: CASSFGVGNEQFF
d_call: NA; v_call: TRBV29-1; j_call: TRBJ2-1; clone_size: few; cdr3_nt: TGCAGCGTTGTACATCCTAGCATTTATTATGAGCAGTTCTTC; cdr3_aa: CSVVHPSIYYEQFF
d_call: TRBD1; v_call: TRBV11-2; j_call: TRBJ1-6; clone_size: many; cdr3_nt: TGTGCCAGCAGCTTGGGACAGTTTAATTCACCCCTCCACTTT; cdr3_aa: CASSLGQFNSPLHF
d_call: TRBD1; v_call: TRBV12-3/TRBV12-4; j_call: TRBJ2-3; clone_size: once; cdr3_nt: TGTGCCAGCAGCCACGGACAGGGTAATACAGATACGCAGTATTTT; cdr3_aa: CASSHGQGNTDTQYF
d_call: TRBD2; v_call: TRBV15; j_call: TRBJ2-7; clone_size: few; cdr3_nt: TGTGCCACCAGCAGAGATAGAGCGGGATCCTACGAGCAGTACTTC; cdr3_aa: CATSRDRAGSYEQYF
d_call: NA; v_call: TRBV7-2; j_call: TRBJ2-4; clone_size: many; cdr3_nt: TGTGCCAGCAGCTTAGCGGGGATGTGGGATTTTATGAACATTCAGTACTTC; cdr3_aa: CASSLAGMWDFMNIQYF
d_call: NA; v_call: TRBV5-1; j_call: TRBJ2-2; clone_size: many; cdr3_nt: TGCGCCAGCAGCATTACCCAGACGAACACCGGGGAGCTGTTTTTT; cdr3_aa: CASSITQTNTGELFF
d_call: TRBD2; v_call: TRBV29-1; j_call: TRBJ2-1; clone_size: NA; cdr3_nt: TGCAGCGTTGGGGCTAGCGGGCCTGAGCAGTTCTTC; cdr3_aa: CSVGASGPEQFF
d_call: NA; v_call: TRBV29-1; j_call: TRBJ1-2; clone_size: many; cdr3_nt: TGCAGCGTTGAAGAATCGCAGCGGCATGGCTACACCTTC; cdr3_aa: CSVEESQRHGYTF
d_call: NA; v_call: TRBV20-1; j_call: TRBJ2-4; clone_size: NA; cdr3_nt: TGCAGTGCTAGAGATCATACTAGCCAGAGTGGGAACATTCAGTACTTC; cdr3_aa: CSARDHTSQSGNIQYF
d_call: NA; v_call: TRBV12-2; j_call: TRBJ2-3; clone_size: NA; cdr3_nt: TGTGCAAGTCGGCCTTCCCGAGACAGGGGGCAAGTAGATACGCAGTATTTT; cdr3_aa: CASRPSRDRGQVDTQYF